This TCR beta chain was sequenced during a study of T cells in localized non-small cell lung cancer. This CDR3 region has 13 residues. V gave up 2 bases and J gave up 4 bases, with 9 bases separating them. Germline V gene data show CDR1 as MNHEY and CDR2 as SVGAGI. Regarding this clone: Its matching antigen is unknown.

Repertoires were generated with immunoSEQ multiplex PCR, while TCRdb's copy carries only in-frame clones and drops some. The repertoire consists of more than 20,000 clones, with roughly 90% occurring once and the leading ten covering 6.1%. Findings and caveats of the study: For the top 100 tumor clones, a median around 61 also appeared in adjacent lung. The greatest T cell clonality was found in uninvolved adjacent lung (higher than in tumor). The study linked higher blood T cell density to longer overall survival.

The material was PBMCs, obtained before any cancer treatment. The clonotype originates from a man between 35 and 75 years old with stage II lung adenocarcinoma. The chain has TRBV6-5 and TRBJ2-7; D is possibly TRBD1 or TRBD2 (5 bases each). The CDR3: CASSYGDGYEQYF. DNA for the CDR3: TGTGCCAGCAGTTACGGGGACGGATACGAGCAGTACTTC.